The 3 T cell receptor beta chains in this list originate from one sample, sequenced in a study of T cells in Graves' hyperthyroidism and ophthalmopathy (dated by TCRdb to 2018 to 2020). The library came from multiplex PCR. The reads were generated on an Illumina HiSeq 2000. The TCR beta CDR3 regions were amplified from the RNA transcripts. A first-round RT-PCR of the TCR CDR3 used the HTBI primer set with the Qiagen OneStep RT-PCR kit. In TCRdb, the public reads were trimmed at Q25 with fastp and aligned with MiXCR, with productive beta chains retained. Rows are combined by CDR3 protein, so each entry shows the most common genes and DNA. The table for this sample lists about 570,000 distinct CDR3 sequences; more than 45% of them were counted only once. The ten largest clones represent under 20% of the sample. Specimen: peripheral blood or thyroid tissue (not recorded which). The origin of the receptors is an adult woman with Graves' disease, either hyperthyroidism or ophthalmopathy (not recorded which).

The rearrangement links TRBV7-6 to TRBJ2-2; no reliable D call. Between the trimmed V and J ends, which lost 2 bases and 5 bases, there was a span of 6 bases. This CDR3 spans 13 amino acids. Germline values: CDR1 SGHVS, CDR2 FNYEAQ. CDR3 protein: CASSLQATGELFF. CDR3 nucleotide sequence: TGTGCCAGCAGCTTACAGGCTACCGGGGAGCTGTTTTTT. The variable domain in full, completed from reference TRBV7-6 and TRBJ2-2, reads GAGVSQSPRYKVTKRGQDVALRCDPISGHVSLYWYRQALGQGPEFLTYFNYEAQQDKSGLPNDRFSAERPEGSISTLTIQRTEQRDSAMYRCASSLQATGELFFGEGSRLTVL.

The chain employs TRBV2 and TRBJ1-6, with a tentative D call TRBD1 (6 bases). V shed 6 bases and J shed 11 bases, with 20 bases lying between them. Germline values: CDR1 SNHLY, CDR2 FYNNEI. The CDR3 consists of 15 residues. CDR3: CASRPGTGRGPPLHF. DNA of the CDR3: TGTGCCAGCAGGCCGGGAACAGGACGGGGGCCACCCCTCCACTTT.

This clonotype has ten or more counts. The V and J genes are TRBV29-1 and TRBJ1-5; the D is unclear. The CDR3 totals 12 residues. V lost 4 bases and J 0 bases, leaving 4 bases between the germline ends. Germline values: CDR1 SQVTM, CDR2 ANQGSEA. The CDR3 coding sequence is TGCAGCGTTGCAGATAGCAATCAGCCCCAGCATTTT. Translated: CSVADSNQPQHF.